This entry features one TCR beta chain sequence. Antigen unknown. This record belongs to a study of T cells in localized non-small cell lung cancer. TCRdb's copy holds only in-frame clones and misses some; the assay was immunoSEQ multiplex PCR. The repertoire holds some 51,000 clones, with more than 80% as singletons. Study results and caveats: Appearing in adjacent lung were a median approximately 57 of the top 100 tumor clones. Sequencing was restricted to one tumor region; therefore, heterogeneity remains possible.

Sequenced material: peripheral blood, taken before any cancer treatment. This sequence originates from a woman between 35 and 75 years old with stage I lung adenocarcinoma.

The CDR3 is CAWSVERGAYNEQFF. The CDR3 DNA reads TGTGCCTGGAGTGTCGAGCGGGGGGCCTACAATGAGCAGTTCTTC. This chain uses TRBV30 with TRBJ2-1; 9 bases line up with TRBD2. There are 15 residues in the CDR3. CDR1 and CDR2 (germline): GTSNPN, SVGIG (reference sequence). V shed 0 bases, J shed 2 bases, and the junction held 2 bases outside the gene matches.